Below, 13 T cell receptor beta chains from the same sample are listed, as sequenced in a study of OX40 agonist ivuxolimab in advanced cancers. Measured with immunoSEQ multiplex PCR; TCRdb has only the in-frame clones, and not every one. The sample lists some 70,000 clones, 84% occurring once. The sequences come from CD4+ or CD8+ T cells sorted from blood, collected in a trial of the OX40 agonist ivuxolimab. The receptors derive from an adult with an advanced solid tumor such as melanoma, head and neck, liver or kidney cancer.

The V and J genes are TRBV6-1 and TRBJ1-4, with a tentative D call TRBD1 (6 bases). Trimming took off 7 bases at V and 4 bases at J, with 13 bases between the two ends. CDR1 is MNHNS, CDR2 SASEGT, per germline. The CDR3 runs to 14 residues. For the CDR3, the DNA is TGTGCCAGCATCGCCGGACAGATTAATGAAAAACTGTTTTTT. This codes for CASIAGQINEKLFF.

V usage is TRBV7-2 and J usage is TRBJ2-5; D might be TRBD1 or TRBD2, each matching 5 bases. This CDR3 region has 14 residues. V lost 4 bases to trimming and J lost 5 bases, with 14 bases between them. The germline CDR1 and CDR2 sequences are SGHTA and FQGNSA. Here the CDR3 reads CASSSSGTRETQYF. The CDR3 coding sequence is TGTGCCAGCAGCTCCTCCGGGACCCGGGAGACCCAGTACTTC.

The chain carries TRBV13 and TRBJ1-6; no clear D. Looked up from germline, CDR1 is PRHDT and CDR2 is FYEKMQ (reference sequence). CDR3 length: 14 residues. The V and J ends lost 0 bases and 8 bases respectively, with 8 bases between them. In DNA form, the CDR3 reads TGTGCCAGCAGCTTAGGACAGACCGATTCACCCCTCCACTTT. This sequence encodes CASSLGQTDSPLHF.

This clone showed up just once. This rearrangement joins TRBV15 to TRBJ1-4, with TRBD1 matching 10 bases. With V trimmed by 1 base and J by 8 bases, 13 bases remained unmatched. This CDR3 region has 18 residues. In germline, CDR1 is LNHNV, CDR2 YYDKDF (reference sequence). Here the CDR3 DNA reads TGTGCCACCAGCAGAGTCGCGACAGGGGGCTCGTTTGGGGAAAAACTGTTTTTT. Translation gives CATSRVATGGSFGEKLFF.

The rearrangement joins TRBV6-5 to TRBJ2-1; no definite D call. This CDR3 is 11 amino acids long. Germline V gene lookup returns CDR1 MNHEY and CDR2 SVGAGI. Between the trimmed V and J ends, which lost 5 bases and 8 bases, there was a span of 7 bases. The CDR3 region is CASSPKDEQFF. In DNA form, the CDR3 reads TGTGCCAGCAGTCCTAAGGATGAGCAGTTCTTC.

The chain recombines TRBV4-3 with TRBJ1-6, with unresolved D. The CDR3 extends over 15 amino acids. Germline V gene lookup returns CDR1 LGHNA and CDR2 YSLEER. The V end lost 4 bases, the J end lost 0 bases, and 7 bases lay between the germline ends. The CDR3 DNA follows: TGCGCCAGCAGCCCCACGAGCTCCTATAATTCACCCCTCCACTTT. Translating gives CASSPTSSYNSPLHF.

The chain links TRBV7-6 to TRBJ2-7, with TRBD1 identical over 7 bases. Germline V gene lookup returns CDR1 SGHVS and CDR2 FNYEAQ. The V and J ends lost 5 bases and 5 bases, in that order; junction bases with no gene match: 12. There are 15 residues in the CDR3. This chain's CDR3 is CASSQRGPGRDEQYF. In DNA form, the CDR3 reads TGTGCCAGCAGCCAAAGGGGGCCCGGGCGGGACGAGCAGTACTTC. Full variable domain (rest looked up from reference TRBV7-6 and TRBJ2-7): GAGVSQSPRYKVTKRGQDVALRCDPISGHVSLYWYRQALGQGPEFLTYFNYEAQQDKSGLPNDRFSAERPEGSISTLTIQRTEQRDSAMYRCASSQRGPGRDEQYFGPGTRLTVT.

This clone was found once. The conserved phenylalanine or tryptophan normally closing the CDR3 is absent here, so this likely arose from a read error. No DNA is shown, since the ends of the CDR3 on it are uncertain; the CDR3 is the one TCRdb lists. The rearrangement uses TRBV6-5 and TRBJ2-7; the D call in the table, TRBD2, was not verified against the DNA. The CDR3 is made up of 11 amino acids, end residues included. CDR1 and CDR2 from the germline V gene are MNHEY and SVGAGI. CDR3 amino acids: CASSPQRFSNG.

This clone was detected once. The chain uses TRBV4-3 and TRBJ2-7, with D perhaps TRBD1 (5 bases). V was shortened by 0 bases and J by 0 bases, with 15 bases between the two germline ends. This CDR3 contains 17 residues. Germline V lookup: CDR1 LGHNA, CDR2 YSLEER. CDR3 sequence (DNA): TGCGCCAGCAGCCAAGAAATAATAGGGGTGGACTCCTACGAGCAGTACTTC. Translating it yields CASSQEIIGVDSYEQYF.

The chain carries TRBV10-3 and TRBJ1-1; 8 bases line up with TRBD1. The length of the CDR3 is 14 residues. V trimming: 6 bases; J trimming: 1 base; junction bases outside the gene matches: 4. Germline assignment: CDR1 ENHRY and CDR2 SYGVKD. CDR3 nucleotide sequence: TGTGCCATCAGCGACAGGGGCAGGAACACTGAAGCTTTCTTT. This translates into CAISDRGRNTEAFF.

This CDR3 reads CSVKAGALYEQYF. In nucleotides, the CDR3 is TGCAGCGTTAAAGCGGGGGCTCTCTACGAGCAGTACTTC. The V gene is TRBV29-1, the J gene TRBJ2-7, with TRBD2 matching 8 bases. Germline V gene data show CDR1 as SQVTM and CDR2 as ANQGSEA. This CDR3 comprises 13 residues. The V segment lost 5 bases and the J segment 3 bases; nucleotides outside the gene matches: 6.

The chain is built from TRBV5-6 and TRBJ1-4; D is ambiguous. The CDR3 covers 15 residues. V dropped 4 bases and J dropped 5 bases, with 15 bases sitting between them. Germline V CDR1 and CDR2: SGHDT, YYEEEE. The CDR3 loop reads CASSRLGSENEKLFF. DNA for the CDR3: TGTGCCAGCAGCCGCCTAGGGTCGGAAAATGAAAAACTGTTTTTT.

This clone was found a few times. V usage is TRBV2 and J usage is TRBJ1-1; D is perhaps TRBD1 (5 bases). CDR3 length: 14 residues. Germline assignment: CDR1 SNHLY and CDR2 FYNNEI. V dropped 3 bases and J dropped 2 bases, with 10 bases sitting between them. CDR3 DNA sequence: TGTGCCAGCAGTGAGGCAGGGAGAAACACTGAAGCTTTCTTT. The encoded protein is CASSEAGRNTEAFF.